This T cell receptor (beta chain) was recovered during a study of blood T cells in healthy people across ages. The overall study: Capturing about one barcoded beta molecule per two T cells was achieved by template switching.

A second 7 to 11 cycle PCR used barcoded and J-beta primers. TCRdb processed the 5' RACE reads anew with MiXCR; each CDR3 protein has one entry. The sample has around 970,000 distinct CDR3 sequences; 45% to 60% are singletons. With V trimmed by 5 bases and J by 5 bases, 7 bases remained unmatched. Germline CDR1 reads DFQATT; CDR2 reads SNEGSKA (reference sequence). The CDR3 extends over 14 amino acids. Drawn from each donor were roughly 10 milliliters of peripheral blood. The receptor's source is a woman aged 55-69 years in good health. Sequencing was done on a sample of blood. V gene TRBV20-1 combines with J gene TRBJ2-3; 10 bases fit TRBD1. The CDR3 DNA reads as TGCAGTGCTTTGACAGGGGGCGAGGAAGATACGCAGTATTTT. This codes for CSALTGGEEDTQYF.